This T cell receptor beta chain was captured in a study of cytomegalovirus exposure and HLA in healthy donors. CDR3 length equals 13 residues. General study findings and limits: High specificity and sensitivity for cytomegalovirus status were reported for the classifier. Cytomegalovirus association was listed for around 170 TCR beta chains. Subsequent analysis of the 110 or so validation repertoires found a tendency for first-cohort TCR clusters to co-occur. There were some public TCRs occurring in many donors, but most TCR sequences were rare.

The repertoire was sequenced with immunoSEQ multiplex PCR; TCRdb's copy has only in-frame clones and lacks some. The sample includes about 110,000 clones, 90% to 97% seen only once; the top ten take about 0.7%. To note about this clone: Its antigen remains unknown.

The sample was PBMCs. This clonotype originated in a young woman in good health and CMV-seronegative. This chain links TRBV12-1 with TRBJ1-2. TRBV12-1 is listed as a pseudogene. Written as DNA, the CDR3 is TGTGCCAGCAGCTTTGAGAACTACTATGGCTACACCTTC. Its protein product is CASSFENYYGYTF.